The next 32 T cell receptor beta chains were all read from a single sample in a study of technical replicates of blood from a few donors. Measured with immunoSEQ multiplex PCR; TCRdb has only the in-frame clones, and not every one. The data show about 73,000 clones, 93% seen once. The source material was T cells isolated from PBMCs. The origin of the receptors is a human donor in good health.

The rearrangement links TRBV5-1 to TRBJ2-7, with D tentatively TRBD2 (5 bases). Germline CDR1 is SGHRS and CDR2 is YFSETQ. V lost 3 bases to trimming and J lost 7 bases, with 17 bases between them. This CDR3 is 14 amino acids long. The DNA for the CDR3 is TGCGCCAGCAGCTCCCCTAAGGAGGCCCGGGAGCAGTACTTC. Translation: CASSSPKEAREQYF.

This clone has only a few counts. The V call is TRBV4-1, the J call TRBJ2-2; perhaps TRBD2 as D (5 bases). Deletions cut 0 bases from V and 4 bases from J, with 21 bases between. This CDR3 contains 19 residues. The germline gives CDR1 MGHRA, CDR2 YSYEKL. In DNA, the CDR3 is TGCGCCAGCAGCCAAGATAAACCGACGGACTCCCAATTCACCGGGGAGCTGTTTTTT. Protein sequence: CASSQDKPTDSQFTGELFF.

This chain connects TRBV11-2 to TRBJ2-1, with unresolved D. With 4 bases removed from V and 8 bases from J, the gap between germline ends came to 12 bases. CDR3 length: 13 residues. CDR1 and CDR2 from the germline V gene are SGHAT and FQNNGV. The DNA for the CDR3 is TGTGCCAGCAGCTCGTCCGGCGCGGATGAGCAGTTCTTC. Its protein is CASSSSGADEQFF.

The chain couples TRBV14 to TRBJ2-2; D is perhaps TRBD1 (6 bases). This CDR3 has 16 residues. Trimming took 0 bases from V and 5 from J, leaving 13 bases between them. CDR1 is SGHDN, CDR2 FVKESK, per germline. CDR3 in amino acids: CASSQDGQGRTGELFF. The CDR3 DNA reads TGTGCCAGCAGCCAAGACGGGCAGGGGAGAACCGGGGAGCTGTTTTTT.

The V and J genes are TRBV6-5 and TRBJ1-4; no reliable D call. The CDR3 spans 14 residues. V shed 5 bases and J shed 5 bases, with 12 bases lying between them. Germline assignment: CDR1 MNHEY and CDR2 SVGAGI. The CDR3 bases are TGTGCCAGCAGTCGCGTTTCGGGGAATGAAAAACTGTTTTTT. Translation gives CASSRVSGNEKLFF.

The chain recombines TRBV6-5 with TRBJ2-3, with D unclear. The V gene lost 7 bases and the J gene lost 4 bases, with 6 bases spanning the gap. This CDR3 contains 11 residues. Germline V gene data show CDR1 as MNHEY and CDR2 as SVGAGI. CDR3 amino acids: CASTSADTQYF. CDR3 nucleotide sequence: TGTGCCAGCACGAGCGCAGATACGCAGTATTTT.

This chain links TRBV5-1 with TRBJ2-5, with a possible D match to TRBD1 (6 bases). The V gene lost 0 bases and the J gene lost 1 base, with 13 bases spanning the gap. The V gene's germline CDR1 is SGHRS and CDR2 YFSETQ. This CDR3 spans 16 amino acids. The chain's CDR3 is CASSLGYTGIQETQYF. CDR3 sequence (DNA): TGCGCCAGCAGCTTGGGTTATACAGGGATCCAAGAGACCCAGTACTTC. The variable domain in full, completed from reference TRBV5-1 and TRBJ2-5, reads KAGVTQTPRYLIKTRGQQVTLSCSPISGHRSVSWYQQTPGQGLQFLFEYFSETQRNKGNFPGRFSGRQFSNSRSEMNVSTLELGDSALYLCASSLGYTGIQETQYFGPGTRLLVL.

The rearrangement links TRBV10-1 to TRBJ2-1; D not resolved. Trimming shortened V by 1 base and J by 0 bases, and 4 bases separated the two germline ends. Per germline, CDR1 WNHNN and CDR2 SYGVQD (reference sequence). CDR3 length equals 14 residues. The CDR3 sequence is CASSEYSSYNEQFF. The DNA of the CDR3 is TGCGCCAGCAGTGAGTACAGCTCCTACAATGAGCAGTTCTTC.

The V and J genes are TRBV27 and TRBJ2-1, with D tentatively TRBD1 (6 bases). The CDR3 contains 13 residues. Germline CDR1 and CDR2: MNHEY and SMNVEV (reference sequence). Written as DNA, the CDR3 is TGTGCTGCCAGGGGTGGCGCCCCCAATGAGCAGTTCTTC. Amino acids: CAARGGAPNEQFF.

V gene TRBV28 combines with J gene TRBJ1-4, with D tentatively TRBD1 (6 bases). CDR3 length equals 18 residues. Trimming cost V 2 bases and J 7 bases, with 23 bases left between them. Germline CDR1 is MDHEN and CDR2 is SYDVKM. The CDR3, as DNA: TGTGCCAGCAGTTTACCCGGCGGAGAAACAGGGTGGGCTGAAAAACTGTTTTTT. Its protein product is CASSLPGGETGWAEKLFF.

The V gene is TRBV7-2, the J gene TRBJ1-1; possible D gene TRBD1, 5 bases. The CDR3 covers 14 residues. The V end was cut by 4 bases, the J end by 3 bases, with 12 bases between. Germline V gene lookup returns CDR1 SGHTA and CDR2 FQGNSA. The CDR3 spells CASSWGLRDTEAFF. In DNA form, the CDR3 reads TGTGCCAGCAGCTGGGGACTTAGGGACACTGAAGCTTTCTTT.

V usage is TRBV7-2 and J usage is TRBJ1-1, with 8 bases aligning to TRBD1. Germline CDR1 is SGHTA and CDR2 is FQGNSA. CDR3 length: 14 amino acids. V dropped 2 bases and J dropped 10; count of bases not matched to a gene: 9. The chain's CDR3 is CASSLLGQGFGAFF. As DNA, the CDR3 is TGTGCCAGCAGCTTACTCGGACAGGGTTTTGGAGCTTTCTTT.

In its sample, this clone was seen a few times. The V call is TRBV9, the J call TRBJ2-7, with 16 bases matching TRBD2. The CDR3 covers 19 residues. From germline, CDR1 is SGDLS and CDR2 YYNGEE. The J segment lost 1 base and the V segment lost 4 bases, leaving 11 bases of the junction unmatched. CDR3 region: CASSPRSGLAGGPSYEQYF. As DNA, the CDR3 is TGTGCCAGCAGCCCTAGGTCGGGACTAGCGGGAGGGCCATCCTACGAGCAGTACTTC.

This clone was seen only once. This sequence joins TRBV2 and TRBJ1-1; D is unresolved. V was pared by 11 bases and J by 8 bases, with 12 bases between. Germline-derived CDR1 and CDR2 are SNHLY and FYNNEI. The CDR3 is 10 residues long. Written as DNA, the CDR3 is TGTGCCCCAGCGATACTGGAAGCTTTCTTT. Its protein product is CAPAILEAFF.

In its sample, this clone was seen once. V is TRBV4-1 and J is TRBJ1-3; 8 nucleotides align to TRBD1. J was trimmed by 2 bases and V by 4 bases; bases with no gene match: 10. Germline V gene sequence: CDR1 MGHRA, CDR2 YSYEKL. The CDR3 runs 17 residues. CDR3 residues: CASSLVVRTGTGNTIYF. As DNA, the CDR3 is TGCGCCAGCAGCCTTGTGGTAAGGACAGGGACTGGAAACACCATATATTTT.

The V gene is TRBV4-1, the J gene TRBJ1-1; TRBD1 matches 7 bases. Germline CDR1 reads MGHRA; CDR2 reads YSYEKL. V lost 7 bases and J lost 1; bases outside the gene matches: 6. The CDR3 sequence is 14 residues long. CDR3 bases: TGCGCCAGCACCCTGGGACAGTCGAACACTGAAGCTTTCTTT. This encodes CASTLGQSNTEAFF.

The rearrangement joins TRBV19 to TRBJ1-5, with TRBD1 as a possible D gene (5 bases). Germline V lookup: CDR1 LNHDA, CDR2 SQIVND (reference sequence). With 3 bases removed from V and 5 bases from J, the gap between germline ends came to 14 bases. The CDR3 contains 15 residues. The CDR3 here is CASSIQGRHDQPQHF. The CDR3 coding sequence is TGTGCCAGTAGTATTCAGGGAAGGCACGATCAGCCCCAGCATTTT.

V usage is TRBV2 and J usage is TRBJ2-3, with 8 bases lining up with TRBD2. CDR1 is SNHLY, CDR2 FYNNEI, per germline. The CDR3 has 16 amino acids. The J segment lost 6 bases and the V segment lost 7 bases, leaving 15 bases of the junction unmatched. The CDR3 sequence: CASIGGAGGGRDTQYF. The CDR3 DNA reads as TGTGCCAGCATCGGTGGCGCGGGGGGAGGGAGGGATACGCAGTATTTT.

The chain combines TRBV6-1 with TRBJ1-2; 10 nucleotides align to TRBD1. Germline CDR1 is MNHNS and CDR2 is SASEGT. Trimming took 6 bases from V and 5 from J; bases not matched to a gene: 6. CDR3 length: 14 residues. In DNA, the CDR3 is TGTGCCAGCAGCCGGGACAGGGGACCATATGGCTACACCTTC. It is translated as CASSRDRGPYGYTF.

The chain joins TRBV11-1 to TRBJ1-1; a possible D gene is TRBD1 (5 bases). The V end lost 0 bases, the J end lost 1 base, and 9 bases lay between the germline ends. The CDR3 has 15 residues. Per the germline V gene, CDR1 is SGHAT and CDR2 is FQDESV (reference sequence). CDR3: CASSLAPTANTEAFF. CDR3 nucleotides: TGTGCCAGCAGCTTAGCCCCGACAGCGAACACTGAAGCTTTCTTT.

This chain joins TRBV5-1 and TRBJ1-1; D not certain. Trimming shortened V by 4 bases and J by 2 bases, and 12 bases separated the two germline ends. CDR1 and CDR2 from the germline V gene are SGHRS and YFSETQ. The CDR3 covers 14 residues. This CDR3 is CASSVVRGNTEAFF. The CDR3 DNA sequence: TGCGCCAGCAGCGTAGTCCGGGGAAACACTGAAGCTTTCTTT.

The V call is TRBV27, the J call TRBJ1-5; unclear D gene. Germline-derived CDR1 and CDR2 are MNHEY and SMNVEV (reference sequence). The CDR3 is made up of 14 amino acids. V shed 0 bases and J shed 2 bases, with 5 bases lying between them. The CDR3 nucleotides are TGTGCCAGCAGTTTATCTACAGGCAATCAGCCCCAGCATTTT. It yields the protein CASSLSTGNQPQHF.

This chain joins TRBV29-1 and TRBJ2-5; 7 positions agree with TRBD2. The germline V gene encodes CDR1 SQVTM and CDR2 ANQGSEA. This CDR3 is 15 amino acids long. V gave up 0 bases and J gave up 2 bases; unmatched junction bases: 6. The CDR3 coding sequence is TGCAGCGTTGAAGATACCGGGGGAGGGCAAGAGACCCAGTACTTC. It yields the protein CSVEDTGGGQETQYF.

The J gene is TRBJ1-1, the V gene TRBV6-6, with 9 bases identical to TRBD1. The V gene end was trimmed by 5 bases and the J gene end by 11 bases; junction bases not matched to a gene: 9. The CDR3 is 13 residues long. Germline-derived CDR1 and CDR2 are MNHNY and SVGAGI (reference sequence). CDR3 amino acids: CASSDHGTGPAFF. CDR3 nucleotide sequence: TGTGCCAGCAGTGACCACGGGACAGGGCCGGCTTTCTTT.

This chain joins TRBV9 and TRBJ2-2; D unclear. CDR1 is SGDLS and CDR2 is YYNGEE in the germline V gene. CDR3 length equals 14 residues. V lost 0 bases, J lost 4 bases, and 7 bases lay in between. CDR3 nucleotides: TGTGCCAGCAGCGTAGGGCAGGTCACCGGGGAGCTGTTTTTT. This sequence encodes CASSVGQVTGELFF.

Written as DNA, the CDR3 is TGTGCCAGCAGCAAAAGGACACAATTATCATCTTTC. Translated: CASSKRTQLSSF. V gene TRBV21-1 combines with J gene TRBJ2-7; the table calls TRBD1, which could not be checked here. TRBV21-1 is flagged as a pseudogene. This CDR3 is built from 12 residues.

The chain uses TRBV4-1 and TRBJ1-5; 7 bases map to TRBD1. Per the germline V gene, CDR1 is MGHRA and CDR2 is YSYEKL. Trimming removed 5 bases from V and 8 bases from J; junction bases left unmatched: 21. The CDR3 has 18 amino acids. CDR3 loop: CASSAEGRGNPLVKPQHF. CDR3 nucleotide sequence: TGCGCCAGCAGCGCCGAAGGCAGGGGGAACCCGTTAGTGAAGCCCCAGCATTTT.

V and J are TRBV28 and TRBJ2-6; D is perhaps TRBD1 (6 bases). This CDR3 contains 16 residues. Trimming took 4 bases from V and 3 from J, leaving 13 bases between them. The V gene's germline CDR1 is MDHEN and CDR2 SYDVKM. The CDR3 is CASSSLQGDGANVLTF. The CDR3 DNA is TGTGCCAGCAGTTCTCTACAGGGTGATGGGGCCAACGTCCTGACTTTC.

The chain's CDR3 is CASSLQGVHMNTEAFF. CDR3 nucleotide sequence: TGTGCCAGCAGCCTACAGGGGGTACACATGAACACTGAAGCTTTCTTT. The V call is TRBV21-1, the J call TRBJ1-1; the listed D gene, TRBD1, was not tested against the DNA. TRBV21-1 is an annotated pseudogene. The CDR3 is made up of 16 amino acids.

The gene calls are TRBV5-1 and TRBJ2-1; 8 bases are a match to TRBD1. The ends lost 3 bases at V and 5 bases at J; junction bases unmatched: 4. The CDR3 runs to 14 residues. Germline CDR1 reads SGHRS; CDR2 reads YFSETQ. CDR3 coding DNA: TGCGCCAGCAGCTCCACGGACAGGGACAATGAGCAGTTCTTC. Protein sequence: CASSSTDRDNEQFF.

The V and J genes are TRBV7-8 and TRBJ2-7, with D possibly TRBD1 on 6 matching bases. The V end lost 4 bases, the J end lost 0 bases, and 16 bases lay between the germline ends. The CDR3 loop spans 16 amino acids. CDR1 and CDR2 from the germline V gene are SGHVS and FQNEAQ. CDR3 nucleotide sequence: TGTGCCAGCAGCTGGTTGGGACAAACGGGCTCCTACGAGCAGTACTTC. Encoded protein: CASSWLGQTGSYEQYF. The full variable domain, its missing parts supplied by reference TRBV7-8 and TRBJ2-7, is GAGVSQSPRYKVAKRGQDVALRCDPISGHVSLFWYQQALGQGPEFLTYFQNEAQLDKSGLPSDRFFAERPEGSVSTLKIQRTQQEDSAVYLCASSWLGQTGSYEQYFGPGTRLTVT.

The V and J genes are TRBV7-9 and TRBJ2-3; 15 bases match TRBD2. CDR1 is SEHNR and CDR2 is FQNEAQ in the germline V gene (reference sequence). CDR3 length equals 16 residues. Trimming removed 6 bases from V and 3 bases from J; junction bases left unmatched: 4. The CDR3 sequence: CASRGLAGGWTDTQYF. The CDR3 DNA follows: TGTGCCAGCAGGGGACTAGCGGGGGGATGGACAGATACGCAGTATTTT.